Presented here are 30 T cell receptor beta chains from one specimen sequenced in a study of T cell responses to AZD1222 COVID-19 vaccine. Libraries were prepared by immunoSEQ multiplex PCR; TCRdb keeps only in-frame clonotypes and omits some of them. The table lists about 39,000 clones, roughly 88% of them singletons. Sequencing was performed on peripheral blood, taken 28 days after the second dose of the MenACWY control vaccine. Receptors originate from an adult who received the MenACWY meningococcal vaccine as a control.

This clone was detected only once. The chain links TRBV5-5 to TRBJ2-1; 9 positions agree with TRBD1. Looked up from germline, CDR1 is SGHKS and CDR2 is YYEKEE (reference sequence). The length of the CDR3 is 18 residues. V dropped 1 base and J dropped 6; count of bases not matched to a gene: 14. The CDR3 sequence is CASSLRSRTGVILNEQFF. In DNA form, the CDR3 reads TGTGCCAGCAGCTTGAGATCCCGGACAGGGGTAATTCTCAATGAGCAGTTCTTC.

The rearrangement uses TRBV15 and TRBJ1-5, with unresolved D. The V end lost 0 bases, the J end lost 3 bases, and 6 bases lay between the germline ends. Germline lookup yields CDR1 LNHNV and CDR2 YYDKDF (reference sequence). The CDR3 runs to 14 residues. CDR3 coding DNA: TGTGCCACCAGCAGAGATACAGCCAATCAGCCCCAGCATTTT. As protein: CATSRDTANQPQHF.

This clone was counted only a few times. The chain recombines TRBV30 with TRBJ2-3; TRBD1 aligns across 8 bases. With 8 bases clipped from V and 3 bases from J, the junction kept 4 bases outside the gene matches. Germline CDR1 reads GTSNPN; CDR2 reads SVGIG (reference sequence). CDR3 length: 12 amino acids. CDR3 sequence: CAGTGQTDTQYF. The CDR3 DNA follows: TGTGCCGGGACAGGTCAAACAGATACGCAGTATTTT.

The chain combines TRBV27 with TRBJ1-6; D ambiguous. Germline CDR1 and CDR2: MNHEY and SMNVEV (reference sequence). V was pared by 5 bases and J by 12 bases, with 14 bases between. The CDR3 runs to 13 residues. The CDR3: CASSRSSWLPLHF. The CDR3 DNA reads as TGTGCCAGCAGTAGATCGTCATGGCTACCCCTCCACTTT.

The sample holds a few counts of this clone. The genes are TRBV29-1 and TRBJ2-7, with TRBD2 identical over 13 bases. V was pared by 7 bases and J by 5 bases, with 5 bases of the junction left unmatched. The CDR3 runs to 13 residues. Germline lookup yields CDR1 SQVTM and CDR2 ANQGSEA. The CDR3 is CSADGLAGDEQYF. CDR3 nucleotide sequence: TGCAGCGCCGACGGACTAGCGGGAGACGAGCAGTACTTC.

This chain joins TRBV5-1 and TRBJ2-3, with 8 nucleotides matching TRBD1. The germline V gene encodes CDR1 SGHRS and CDR2 YFSETQ. This CDR3 is 15 amino acids long. V was clipped by 4 bases and J by 4 bases; unmatched bases: 8. In DNA, the CDR3 is TGCGCCAGCAGCCCCGGACAGGGCTGGCCAGATACGCAGTATTTT. Translating gives CASSPGQGWPDTQYF.

V gene TRBV5-4 combines with J gene TRBJ2-2; 7 positions match TRBD1. Germline CDR1 reads SGHNT; CDR2 reads YYREEE (reference sequence). Trimming cost V 1 base and J 6 bases; bases outside gene matches: 9. CDR3 length equals 16 residues. The CDR3 is CASSLIEGAYAGELFF. Written as DNA, the CDR3 is TGTGCCAGCAGCTTGATAGAGGGGGCTTATGCCGGGGAGCTGTTTTTT.

V gene TRBV27 combines with J gene TRBJ2-2, with D tentatively TRBD2 (6 bases). The CDR3 consists of 15 residues. CDR1 MNHEY and CDR2 SMNVEV come from the germline V gene (reference sequence). Trimming removed 0 bases from V and 5 bases from J, with 10 bases in between. Written as DNA, the CDR3 is TGTGCCAGCAGTTTATCGATAGCGGTAACCGGGGAGCTGTTTTTT. Protein sequence: CASSLSIAVTGELFF.

The chain employs TRBV29-1 and TRBJ2-7; D not certain. The CDR3 length is 12 residues. The germline gives CDR1 SQVTM, CDR2 ANQGSEA. Between the trimmed V and J ends, which lost 4 bases and 6 bases, there was a span of 13 bases. CDR3: CSVGGWPGEQYF. The CDR3 DNA follows: TGCAGCGTTGGAGGATGGCCGGGCGAGCAGTACTTC.

The rearrangement links TRBV10-1 to TRBJ2-7, with D uncertain. CDR1 and CDR2 from the germline V gene are WNHNN and SYGVQD (reference sequence). This CDR3 is built from 12 residues. V shed 2 bases and J shed 7 bases, with 9 bases lying between them. The CDR3 reads CASSEGPGEQYF. The CDR3 DNA follows: TGCGCCAGCAGTGAGGGACCGGGTGAGCAGTACTTC.

The V and J genes are TRBV2 and TRBJ2-1; unclear D gene. CDR3 length equals 13 residues. Trimming shortened V by 3 bases and J by 3 bases, and 6 bases separated the two germline ends. In germline, CDR1 is SNHLY, CDR2 FYNNEI. The CDR3 bases are TGTGCCAGCAGTGAGATAGTCTACAATGAGCAGTTCTTC. Its translation is CASSEIVYNEQFF.

The chain uses TRBV5-5 and TRBJ2-3, with TRBD2 as a possible D gene (6 bases). CDR3 length: 15 amino acids. Deletions cut 4 bases from V and 0 bases from J, with 12 bases between. CDR1 and CDR2 from the germline V gene are SGHKS and YYEKEE (reference sequence). The CDR3 bases are TGTGCCAGCAGCCTGACAGCGGGTAGCACAGATACGCAGTATTTT. Translating it yields CASSLTAGSTDTQYF. Supplemented by reference TRBV5-5 and TRBJ2-3, the full variable domain reads DAGVTQSPTHLIKTRGQQVTLRCSPISGHKSVSWYQQVLGQGPQFIFQYYEKEERGRGNFPDRFSARQFPNYSSELNVNALLLGDSALYLCASSLTAGSTDTQYFGPGTRLTVL.

The chain carries TRBV7-9 and TRBJ2-6; a weak D match, TRBD1 (5 bases). Germline V gene lookup returns CDR1 SEHNR and CDR2 FQNEAQ (reference sequence). The ends were cut back, 7 bases at V and 3 bases at J, with 16 bases in the middle. This CDR3 has 16 amino acids. The DNA of the CDR3 is TGTGCCAGCACCCCCCTAGGGGCGCATGGGGCCAACGTCCTGACTTTC. Translated: CASTPLGAHGANVLTF.

The chain carries TRBV21-1 and TRBJ1-1. TRBV21-1 has pseudogene status. There are 11 residues in the CDR3. CDR3 protein: CASSTRPLAFF. CDR3 DNA: TGTGCCAGCAGCACCCGACCGTTGGCTTTCTTT.

V usage is TRBV20-1 and J usage is TRBJ2-3; 7 nucleotides match TRBD2. Germline CDR1 DFQATT, CDR2 SNEGSKA (reference sequence). J gave up 5 bases and V 3 bases, and 5 bases lay outside the gene matches. The CDR3 has 13 residues. CDR3 coding DNA: TGCAGTGCTAGTGGGTTAGCGGGAGATACGCAGTATTTT. The encoded protein is CSASGLAGDTQYF.

The chain employs TRBV30 and TRBJ2-7; TRBD2 aligns across 7 bases. This CDR3 region has 15 residues. The ends lost 0 bases at V and 2 bases at J; junction bases unmatched: 7. Looked up from germline, CDR1 is GTSNPN and CDR2 is SVGIG (reference sequence). The CDR3 region is CAWSVGGAGAYEQYF. The DNA of the CDR3 is TGTGCCTGGAGTGTAGGTGGGGCGGGGGCCTACGAGCAGTACTTC.

The CDR3 DNA sequence: TGTGCCAGCAGCTTAGGCCCGGGACTAGCCTATGAGCAGTTCTTC. It specifies CASSLGPGLAYEQFF. The chain combines TRBV7-3 with TRBJ2-1, with 9 bases that match TRBD2. The J segment lost 8 bases and the V segment lost 2 bases, leaving 7 bases of the junction unmatched. This CDR3 contains 15 residues. Germline values: CDR1 SGHTA, CDR2 FQGTGA.

V is TRBV5-1 and J is TRBJ2-7, with 12 positions matching TRBD1. Germline CDR1 SGHRS, CDR2 YFSETQ. This CDR3 is 15 amino acids long. V gave up 4 bases and J gave up 6 bases; unmatched junction bases: 8. The DNA for the CDR3 is TGCGCCAGCAGCCCCGGGACAGGGGGCTCGCGCGAGCAGTACTTC. Translation gives CASSPGTGGSREQYF. Complete variable domain (other parts from reference TRBV5-1 and TRBJ2-7): KAGVTQTPRYLIKTRGQQVTLSCSPISGHRSVSWYQQTPGQGLQFLFEYFSETQRNKGNFPGRFSGRQFSNSRSEMNVSTLELGDSALYLCASSPGTGGSREQYFGPGTRLTVT.

The CDR3 bases are TGTGCCAGCAGCAGGGGTAGTGGGGAGACCCAGTACTTC. Protein product: CASSRGSGETQYF. This chain connects TRBV11-2 to TRBJ2-5; the D gene is possibly TRBD1 (5 bases). Deletions cut 5 bases from V and 5 bases from J, with 12 bases between. This CDR3 comprises 13 residues. CDR1 and CDR2 from the germline V gene are SGHAT and FQNNGV.

The V gene is TRBV6-5, the J gene TRBJ1-1; D is unresolved. CDR1 and CDR2 from the germline V gene are MNHEY and SVGAGI. Trimming left V 3 bases short and J 5 bases short, with 4 bases between. The length of the CDR3 is 11 residues. Written as DNA, the CDR3 is TGTGCCAGCAGTTATGGGACTGAAGCTTTCTTT. It is translated as CASSYGTEAFF.

This chain connects TRBV6-1 to TRBJ1-4; 8 nucleotides match TRBD1. V lost 4 bases to trimming and J lost 2 bases; unmatched junction nucleotides: 9. This CDR3 has 17 amino acids. In germline, CDR1 is MNHNS, CDR2 SASEGT. The CDR3 protein is CASSARQGRGTNEKLFF. DNA of the CDR3: TGTGCCAGCAGTGCCAGACAGGGGAGAGGGACTAATGAAAAACTGTTTTTT.

V gene TRBV28 combines with J gene TRBJ2-7, with 9 positions matching TRBD1. CDR1 and CDR2 (germline): MDHEN, SYDVKM. This CDR3 is built from 15 residues. V dropped 6 bases and J dropped 3; count of bases not matched to a gene: 9. The CDR3 coding sequence is TGTGCCAGCAGCCTCTCCGGGACAGGGAACTACGAGCAGTACTTC. This codes for CASSLSGTGNYEQYF.

As regards this clone: The junction differs from germline at one of its ends, possibly a read error. The chain is built from TRBV2 and TRBJ2-7, with D perhaps given as TRBD1 or TRBD2 (5 bases each). CDR1 is SNHLY and CDR2 is FYNNEI in the germline V gene. The CDR3 runs 15 residues. The CDR3 spells CARSGSGRSSYEQYF. In DNA, the CDR3 is TGTGCCAGAAGTGGGTCAGGGAGAAGCTCCTACGAGCAGTACTTC.

The V call is TRBV29-1, the J call TRBJ2-2; 9 bases agree with TRBD1. J gave up 4 bases and V 1 base, and 7 bases lay outside the gene matches. The germline gives CDR1 SQVTM, CDR2 ANQGSEA. CDR3 size: 16 residues. The CDR3 DNA follows: TGCAGCGTTGAAGTGAGGGGACAGGGTACCACCGGGGAGCTGTTTTTT. Its translation is CSVEVRGQGTTGELFF.

This clone was seen once. The rearrangement joins TRBV19 to TRBJ2-1, with TRBD2 matching over 12 bases. The CDR3 spans 16 residues. Germline loops: CDR1 LNHDA, CDR2 SQIVND (reference sequence). Trimming cost V 7 bases and J 6 bases; bases outside gene matches: 10. The CDR3 DNA sequence: TGTGCCAGTACCAAACTAGCGGGAGGTCTTTCCAATGAGCAGTTCTTC. Its protein is CASTKLAGGLSNEQFF.

V is TRBV30 and J is TRBJ2-5; unclear D gene. V was trimmed by 3 bases and J by 1 base, leaving 12 bases between them. Germline CDR1 GTSNPN, CDR2 SVGIG (reference sequence). CDR3 length: 14 residues. The CDR3 is CAWRGRRSQETQYF. In DNA form, the CDR3 reads TGTGCCTGGAGAGGAAGACGGAGCCAAGAGACCCAGTACTTC.

This rearrangement joins TRBV4-2 to TRBJ2-3; possible D gene TRBD2, 5 bases. Deletions cut 1 base from V and 0 bases from J, with 14 bases between. CDR3 length: 17 residues. Germline-derived CDR1 and CDR2 are LGHNA and YNFKEQ. The CDR3: CASSQGNSATSTDTQYF. The CDR3 DNA is TGTGCCAGCAGCCAAGGAAATAGCGCCACTAGCACAGATACGCAGTATTTT.

V usage is TRBV10-1 and J usage is TRBJ2-3, with 8 bases matching TRBD1. The germline CDR1 and CDR2 sequences are WNHNN and SYGVQD (reference sequence). The V and J ends lost 4 bases and 3 bases, in that order; junction bases with no gene match: 15. This CDR3 is built from 18 residues. CDR3 DNA sequence: TGCGCCAGCAGTGTGGAGACAGGGGTTCCGGGGACAACAGATACGCAGTATTTT. Protein sequence: CASSVETGVPGTTDTQYF.

The chain couples TRBV27 to TRBJ1-2; D gene unclear. This CDR3 comprises 13 residues. From germline, CDR1 is MNHEY and CDR2 SMNVEV (reference sequence). Trimming took off 5 bases at V and 6 bases at J, with 13 bases between the two ends. CDR3 in amino acids: CASSPRRLDGYTF. DNA for the CDR3: TGTGCCAGCAGTCCCCGGCGACTTGATGGCTACACCTTC.

Written as DNA, the CDR3 is TGTGCCAGCAGGACAGGGGTGGGAAGCAATCAGCCCCAGCATTTT. Protein: CASRTGVGSNQPQHF. J is TRBJ1-5 and V is TRBV6-6; 8 bases fit TRBD1. The CDR3 totals 15 residues. Trimming at V came to 6 bases and at J to 1 base, leaving 5 bases not matched to a gene. Germline CDR1 MNHNY, CDR2 SVGAGI (reference sequence).